This T cell receptor (beta chain) is from a study of blood T cell repertoires in COVID-19. Looking at the study overall: The samples span acute and convalescent COVID-19 from the United States, Italy and Spain. T cells, B-cell-depleted T cells, or PBMCs provided the cDNA or gDNA that served as material.

Methods used by the authors: Scientists estimated how many nucleated cells there were by amplifying reference gene primers. Produced via immunoSEQ multiplex PCR; TCRdb's table is partial and in-frame only. The DNA gave D and trimming, while V, J and clone size come from that table. The sample contains about 250,000 clones, about 83% of which appear only once. The J segment lost 7 bases and the V segment lost 3 bases, leaving 9 bases of the junction unmatched. This CDR3 is built from 16 residues. CDR1 LNHDA and CDR2 SQIVND come from the germline V gene (reference sequence). The rearrangement uses TRBV19 and TRBJ2-1; TRBD2 aligns across 10 bases. The sequenced material came from peripheral blood. The TCR originated in a human donor in a cohort sampled during active COVID-19. The CDR3 region has the DNA TGTGCCAGTAGTATCGATCGAGCGGGAGGGCCGAATGAGCAGTTCTTC. Protein sequence: CASSIDRAGGPNEQFF.